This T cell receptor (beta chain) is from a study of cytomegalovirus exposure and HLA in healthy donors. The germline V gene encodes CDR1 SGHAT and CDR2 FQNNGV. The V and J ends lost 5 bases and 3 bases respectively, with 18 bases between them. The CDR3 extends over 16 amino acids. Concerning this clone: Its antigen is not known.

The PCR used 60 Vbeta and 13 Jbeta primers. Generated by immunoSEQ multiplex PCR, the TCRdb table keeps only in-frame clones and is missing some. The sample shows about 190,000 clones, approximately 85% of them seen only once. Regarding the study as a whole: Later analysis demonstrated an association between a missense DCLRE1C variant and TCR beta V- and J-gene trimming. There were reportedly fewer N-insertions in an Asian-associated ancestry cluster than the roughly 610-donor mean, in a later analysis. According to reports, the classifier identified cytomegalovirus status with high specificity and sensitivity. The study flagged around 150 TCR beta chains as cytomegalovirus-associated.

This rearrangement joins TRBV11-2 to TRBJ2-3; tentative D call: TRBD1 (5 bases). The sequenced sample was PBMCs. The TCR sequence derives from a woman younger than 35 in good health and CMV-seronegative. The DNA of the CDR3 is TGTGCCAGCAGCCACATTGGCCCAGGGCCTACAGATACGCAGTATTTT. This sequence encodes CASSHIGPGPTDTQYF.